A selection of T cell receptor beta chains follows, all from one sample in a study of T cell repertoires in cytomegalovirus infection. Each CDR3 protein is one row after TCRdb ran MiXCR on the reads. Of more than 95,000 distinct CDR3 sequences in the sample, roughly a third were seen once. No antigens are known for them. Source: CD8+ T cells from cultured PBMCs, taken from culture after CMV antigen stimulation. These receptors all come from a human donor in good health (CMV status not recorded). Some clones in this sample may be carry-over from other donors' samples. Each CDR3 is given with its conserved first and last residue. A D gene is named only where the DNA matches it firmly. Some rows mark clone size as missing; the rest say once, few, many or name a class of expanded clone.

cdr3_aa cdr3_nt j_call d_call v_call clone_size
CASSQDEGTGNQPQHF TGTGCCAGCAGCCAAGATGAGGGGACGGGGAATCAGCCCCAGCATTTT TRBJ1-5 . TRBV4-2 many
CASSLSGAGNQPQHF TGTGCCAGCAGCTTATCTGGGGCAGGCAATCAGCCCCAGCATTTT TRBJ1-5 . TRBV7-9 .
CSARVPGGNDLYGYTF TGCAGTGCTAGAGTTCCAGGGGGCAATGACCTTTATGGCTACACCTTC TRBJ1-2 TRBD1 TRBV20-1 .
CATLKGSNEQFF TGTGCCACACTAAAGGGGAGTAATGAGCAGTTCTTC TRBJ2-1 . TRBV2 .
CSARGTAGSGNTIYF TGCAGTGCCCGCGGGACCGCTGGTTCTGGAAACACCATATATTTT TRBJ1-3 . TRBV20-1 .
CASSQDRGSYEQYF TGTGCCAGCAGCCAGGACAGGGGGTCCTACGAGCAGTACTTC TRBJ2-7 TRBD1 TRBV6-6 many
CASSATGFYEQYF TGTGCCAGCAGTGCGACAGGGTTCTACGAGCAGTACTTC TRBJ2-7 TRBD1 TRBV6-5 few
CASSLAVSGVGNEQFF TGCGCCAGCAGCTTGGCCGTTAGCGGGGTAGGGAATGAGCAGTTCTTC TRBJ2-1 TRBD2 TRBV5-1 .
CASRLGTGQSSNQPQHF TGTGCCAGCAGGCTCGGGACAGGGCAGAGTAGCAATCAGCCCCAGCATTTT TRBJ1-5 TRBD1 TRBV12-3/TRBV12-4 few
CASSKGGVGTEAFF TGTGCCAGCAGCAAGGGGGGGGTAGGCACTGAAGCTTTCTTT TRBJ1-1 . TRBV6-4 few
CASSTEGTGLGSYEQYF TGTGCCAGCAGTACAGAGGGTACAGGGCTGGGATCCTACGAGCAGTACTTC TRBJ2-7 . TRBV6-1 few
CASSQRTGGLKETQYF TGTGCCAGCAGCCAACGGACAGGGGGCCTGAAGGAGACCCAGTACTTC TRBJ2-5 TRBD1 TRBV7-3 .
CSVVGGNTEAFF TGCAGCGTTGTTGGTGGAAACACTGAAGCTTTCTTT TRBJ1-1 . TRBV29-1 once
CASSFLQVGRETQYF TGTGCCAGCAGCTTCTTACAGGTTGGGCGAGAGACCCAGTACTTC TRBJ2-5 . TRBV7-3 once
CASSHSGLYEQFF TGTGCCAGCAGTCACTCAGGGTTGTATGAGCAGTTCTTC TRBJ2-1 . TRBV28 .
CASSSPSGADTEQYF TGTGCCAGCAGCTCACCTAGCGGGGCGGATACCGAGCAGTACTTC TRBJ2-7 TRBD2 TRBV7-8 few
CASSDPGDTEAFF TGTGCCAGCAGTGATCCAGGGGACACTGAAGCTTTCTTT TRBJ1-1 . TRBV25-1 few
CASSPHAGGGLETQYF TGTGCCAGCAGCCCACATGCAGGGGGGGGACTAGAGACCCAGTACTTC TRBJ2-5 . TRBV7-2 many
CASSLSGGLSNQPQHF TGTGCCAGCAGTTTATCGGGGGGTCTTAGCAATCAGCCCCAGCATTTT TRBJ1-5 . TRBV27 many
CASSPGTGHEQYF TGTGCCAGCAGCCCCGGGACCGGCCACGAGCAGTACTTC TRBJ2-7 . TRBV7-2 many
CASSQEFGGTYLAKNIQYF TGCGCCAGCAGCCAAGAATTCGGGGGCACTTACCTAGCCAAAAACATTCAGTACTTC TRBJ2-4 . TRBV4-1 few
CASSPRLAGADTQYF TGTGCCAGCAGTCCCCGACTAGCGGGGGCAGATACGCAGTATTTT TRBJ2-3 TRBD2 TRBV27 .
CASSDRSGGGPDTQYF TGTGCCAGCAGTGACCGGAGTGGGGGCGGCCCAGATACGCAGTATTTT TRBJ2-3 . TRBV6-1 .
CASRGSLTDTQYF TGTGCCAGCAGGGGCAGCCTCACAGATACGCAGTATTTT TRBJ2-3 . TRBV6-1 .
CASSLMTGNYNEQFF TGTGCCAGCAGCCTGATGACAGGTAACTACAATGAGCAGTTCTTC TRBJ2-1 . TRBV5-6 few
CATSNTRDLLDLAQHF TGTGCCACCAGCAATACACGGGACTTACTCGACCTGGCCCAGCATTTT TRBJ1-5 . TRBV15 .
CASSSTAGGSTDTQYF TGTGCCAGCAGCTCCACGGCGGGGGGGAGCACAGATACGCAGTATTTT TRBJ2-3 TRBD2 TRBV7-9 many
CASSPFSTGWSPLHF TGTGCCAGCAGCCCTTTTTCGACAGGGTGGTCACCCCTCCACTTT TRBJ1-6 TRBD1 TRBV9 once
CASSLGDGRTEAFF TGTGCCAGCAGCCTGGGGGACGGGCGCACTGAAGCTTTCTTT TRBJ1-1 . TRBV7-9 many
CASSPPGAVEQYF TGCGCCAGCAGCCCCCCAGGAGCAGTCGAGCAGTACTTC TRBJ2-7 . TRBV4-1 .
CSAPDRETQYF TGCAGTGCCCCCGATAGGGAGACCCAGTACTTC TRBJ2-5 . TRBV20-1 few
CASSLVLQGRNTEAFF TGTGCCAGCAGCTTAGTACTACAAGGGAGGAACACTGAAGCTTTCTTT TRBJ1-1 . TRBV7-2 many
CASGLVAGTYTDTQYF TGTGCTAGTGGTTTGGTAGCGGGAACCTACACAGATACGCAGTATTTT TRBJ2-3 TRBD2 TRBV12-5 few
CASSLTPGAADTYEQYF TGTGCCAGCAGCCTCACACCAGGGGCAGCAGATACCTACGAGCAGTACTTC TRBJ2-7 . TRBV28 .
CASSATGTRTEAFF TGTGCCAGCAGTGCGACAGGGACCCGCACTGAAGCTTTCTTT TRBJ1-1 TRBD1 TRBV6-2/TRBV6-3 once
CASSNAANTEAFF TGTGCCAGCAGCAACGCAGCGAACACTGAAGCTTTCTTT TRBJ1-1 . TRBV5-4 once
CASSSRVHYLYGYTF TGTGCCAGCAGCTCCAGGGTCCACTACCTCTATGGCTACACCTTC TRBJ1-2 . TRBV7-9 .
CASSPRSGDQRETQYF TGTGCCAGCAGCCCGCGATCAGGGGATCAGAGAGAGACCCAGTACTTC TRBJ2-5 . TRBV13 many
CASSSGPLPEQFF TGTGCCAGCAGTTCTGGACCGCTCCCGGAGCAGTTCTTC TRBJ2-1 . TRBV5-6 .
CASSWTGGGEQFF TGTGCCAGCAGCTGGACAGGGGGCGGTGAGCAGTTCTTC TRBJ2-1 TRBD1 TRBV7-6 few
CASSLETWRPDSPRRQETQYF TGTGCCAGCAGCTTAGAAACCTGGAGACCCGACAGTCCCAGGAGGCAAGAGACCCAGTACTTC TRBJ2-5 . TRBV7-2 .
CASSYRQDSNQPQHF TGTGCCAGCAGTTACCGACAGGATAGCAATCAGCCCCAGCATTTT TRBJ1-5 . TRBV6-5 .
CASSATSGQETQYF TGTGCCAGCAGCGCCACTAGCGGGCAAGAGACCCAGTACTTC TRBJ2-5 TRBD2 TRBV7-9 .
CASSLAEDRVIHGYTF TGCGCCAGCAGCTTGGCCGAAGACAGGGTTATTCATGGCTACACCTTC TRBJ1-2 TRBD1 TRBV5-1 .
CASSLGMGNYGYTF TGTGCCAGCAGCTTAGGGATGGGAAACTATGGCTACACCTTC TRBJ1-2 . TRBV7-4 .